Shown below are 8 T cell receptor beta chains from a single sample sequenced in a study of blood T cells in healthy people across ages. A sample-barcoded 5' primer and a J-beta primer mix were used in a second PCR of roughly 7 to 11 cycles. TCRdb called the 5' RACE reads again in MiXCR, with one record for every CDR3 protein. Of some 370,000 distinct CDR3 sequences listed, approximately 51% are singletons. Sequencing was carried out using blood. The source is a man aged 60 to 69 in good health.

This clonotype was observed a handful of times. This rearrangement joins TRBV7-2 to TRBJ2-7; D is perhaps TRBD1 (5 bases). Per germline, CDR1 SGHTA and CDR2 FQGNSA. V was cut by 1 base and J by 5 bases, with 15 bases left in between. The CDR3 has 15 amino acids. CDR3 sequence (DNA): TGTGCCAGCAGCTTAGATTTTTCTACAGGCAACGAGCAGTACTTC. It yields the protein CASSLDFSTGNEQYF.

The rearrangement joins TRBV30 to TRBJ2-5; 8 positions agree with TRBD2. Germline V CDR1 and CDR2: GTSNPN, SVGIG (reference sequence). The CDR3 runs 15 residues. Germline trimming cut 1 base from V and 4 bases from J; bases unmatched to any gene: 8. The CDR3: CAWSAIAGIGETQYF. In nucleotides, the CDR3 is TGTGCCTGGAGTGCTATAGCGGGAATTGGAGAGACCCAGTACTTC. Together with reference TRBV30 and TRBJ2-5, the CDR3 gives the full variable domain: SQTIHQWPATLVQPVGSPLSLECTVEGTSNPNLYWYRQAAGRGLQLLFYSVGIGQISSEVPQNLSASRPQDRQFILSSKKLLLSDSGFYLCAWSAIAGIGETQYFGPGTRLLVL.

This clonotype was found a few times. The rearrangement uses TRBV6-2 or TRBV6-3 and TRBJ2-4; TRBD2 might be the D (6 bases). The CDR3 runs 14 residues. The V gene's germline CDR1 is MNHEY and CDR2 SVGEGT. V lost 4 bases, J lost 13 bases, and 20 bases lay in between. The CDR3, as DNA: TGTGCCAGCAGTTCCAACTGGGACTCCCCAAAGCAGTACTTC. Protein: CASSSNWDSPKQYF.

This sequence joins TRBV6-5 and TRBJ2-3, with D tentatively TRBD2 (5 bases). Germline V gene data show CDR1 as MNHEY and CDR2 as SVGAGI. The CDR3 is made up of 12 amino acids. V shed 6 bases and J shed 9 bases, with 13 bases lying between them. The CDR3 sequence: CASSKMGDTQYF. CDR3 in DNA: TGTGCCAGCAGCAAGATGGGAGACACGCAGTATTTT.

The chain uses TRBV20-1 and TRBJ2-4; tentative D call: TRBD2 (6 bases). Germline V CDR1 and CDR2: DFQATT, SNEGSKA (reference sequence). The CDR3 runs 15 residues. Trimming shortened V by 5 bases and J by 0 bases, and 14 bases separated the two germline ends. The CDR3 sequence is CSASWEVLAKNIQYF. In nucleotides, the CDR3 is TGCAGTGCTTCCTGGGAGGTCCTAGCCAAAAACATTCAGTACTTC.

The V gene is TRBV7-2, the J gene TRBJ2-5; possibly TRBD2 for D (9 bases). Trimming cost V 5 bases and J 4 bases, with 17 bases left between them. Germline V lookup: CDR1 SGHTA, CDR2 FQGNSA. This CDR3 has 15 residues. The CDR3 bases are TGTGCCAGCAGCACCTCTAGCGGGACAGGAGAGACCCAGTACTTC. Its translation is CASSTSSGTGETQYF.

CDR3 sequence (DNA): TGTGCCAGCAGCGATCAGGGCCCGATGCAAGAGACCCAGTACTTC. As protein: CASSDQGPMQETQYF. J is TRBJ2-5 and V is TRBV7-2; TRBD1 might be the D (5 bases). CDR1 is SGHTA, CDR2 FQGNSA, per germline. The CDR3 runs to 15 residues. Trimming left V 5 bases short and J 2 bases short, with 15 bases between.

This clonotype was seen a single time. CDR3 in DNA: TGTGCCAGCAGTTTGGACACAGACAATGAGCAGTTCTTC. Encoded protein: CASSLDTDNEQFF. The chain employs TRBV11-3 and TRBJ2-1, with D possibly TRBD1 on 5 matching bases. Germline CDR1 is SGHNT and CDR2 is YENEEA. V lost 6 bases, J lost 5 bases, and 11 bases lay in between. CDR3 length equals 13 residues. Together with reference TRBV11-3 and TRBJ2-1, the CDR3 gives the full variable domain: EAGVVQSPRYKIIEKKQPVAFWCNPISGHNTLYWYLQNLGQGPELLIRYENEEAVDDSQLPKDRFSAERLKGVDSTLKIQPAELGDSAVYLCASSLDTDNEQFFGPGTRLTVL.